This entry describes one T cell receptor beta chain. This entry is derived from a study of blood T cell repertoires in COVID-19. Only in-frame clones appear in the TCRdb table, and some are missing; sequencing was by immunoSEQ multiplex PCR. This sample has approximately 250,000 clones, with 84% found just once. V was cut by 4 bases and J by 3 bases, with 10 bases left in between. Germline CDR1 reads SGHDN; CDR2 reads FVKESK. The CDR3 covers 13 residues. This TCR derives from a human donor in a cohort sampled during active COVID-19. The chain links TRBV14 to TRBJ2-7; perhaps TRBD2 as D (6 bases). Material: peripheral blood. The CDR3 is CASSLDYGYEQYF. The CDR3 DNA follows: TGTGCCAGCAGCCTGGACTACGGCTACGAGCAGTACTTC.